A selection of T cell receptor beta chains follows, all from one sample in a study of response to subunit inactivated influenza vaccine. TCRdb analysed the RT-PCR reads with MiXCR anew, one entry per CDR3 protein. The table has about 180,000 distinct CDR3 sequences, 9.5% to 12% seen once. Sequencing was performed on CD8+ T cells sorted from PBMCs, taken roughly 24 months after vaccination. These receptors were obtained from a man aged 50-75 years who received an inactivated influenza vaccine. CDR3s include the opening cysteine and the closing phenylalanine or tryptophan. Fields, in order: J gene, V gene, clone size, CDR3 protein. The size field is filled for only some rows; it gives once, few, many or a size class.

TRBJ2-2 | TRBV20-1 | - | CSAPQGTSGRVVTGELFF
TRBJ2-1 | TRBV20-1 | many | CSPYTGGSTLYNEQFF
TRBJ1-4 | TRBV11-2 | - | CASSLGQGLEEKLFF
TRBJ1-1 | TRBV7-2 | - | CASSLVLGSAEAFF
TRBJ2-1 | TRBV30 | - | CAWTVSGYNEQFF
TRBJ1-2 | TRBV29-1 | few | CSVIPGQGGGYTF
TRBJ2-7 | TRBV7-9 | many | CASSFRDSTYEQYF
TRBJ1-3 | TRBV27 | few | CASSLSSSGNTIYF
TRBJ2-5 | TRBV7-9 | many | CASSPLDTAQETQYF
TRBJ1-1 | TRBV9 | - | CASSVEGRLNTEAFF
TRBJ2-1 | TRBV9 | many | CASSVGTSGYNEQFF
TRBJ2-3 | TRBV5-5 | few | CASSLRGVTDTQYF
TRBJ2-7 | TRBV29-1 | few | CSVGRLDSYEQYF
TRBJ2-3 | TRBV6-2/TRBV6-3 | - | CASSRGLAGYDTQYF
TRBJ2-5 | TRBV28 | few | CASSRLDSEETQYF
TRBJ1-2 | TRBV28 | - | CASSPLDRGDGYTF
TRBJ2-2 | TRBV24-1 | few | CATSLTGNTGELFF
TRBJ1-2 | TRBV7-9 | - | CASSSGSGYGYTF
TRBJ2-6 | TRBV11-2 | few | CASSLEGLSGANVLTF
TRBJ2-1 | TRBV24-1 | - | CATSDAGKFQFF
TRBJ1-3 | TRBV24-1 | few | CATSAGQRSPSGNTIYF
TRBJ2-2 | TRBV5-8 | few | CASSWVTGYTGELFF
TRBJ2-7 | TRBV6-1 | - | CASSEEQGPSYEQYF
TRBJ2-1 | TRBV4-2 | few | CASSQVRESYNEQFF
TRBJ2-3 | TRBV14 | few | CASSRGGRWADTQYF